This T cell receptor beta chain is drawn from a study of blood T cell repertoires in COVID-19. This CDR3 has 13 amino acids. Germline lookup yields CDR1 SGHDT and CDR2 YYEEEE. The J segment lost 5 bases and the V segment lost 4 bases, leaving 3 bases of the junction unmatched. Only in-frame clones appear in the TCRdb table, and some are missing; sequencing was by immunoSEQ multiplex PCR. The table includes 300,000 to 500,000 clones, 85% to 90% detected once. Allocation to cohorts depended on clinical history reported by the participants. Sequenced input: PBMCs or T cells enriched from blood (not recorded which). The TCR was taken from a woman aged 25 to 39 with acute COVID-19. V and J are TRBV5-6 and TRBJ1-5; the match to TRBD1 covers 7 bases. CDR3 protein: CASSDDRDQPQHF. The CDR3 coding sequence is TGTGCCAGCAGCGACGACAGGGATCAGCCCCAGCATTTT.